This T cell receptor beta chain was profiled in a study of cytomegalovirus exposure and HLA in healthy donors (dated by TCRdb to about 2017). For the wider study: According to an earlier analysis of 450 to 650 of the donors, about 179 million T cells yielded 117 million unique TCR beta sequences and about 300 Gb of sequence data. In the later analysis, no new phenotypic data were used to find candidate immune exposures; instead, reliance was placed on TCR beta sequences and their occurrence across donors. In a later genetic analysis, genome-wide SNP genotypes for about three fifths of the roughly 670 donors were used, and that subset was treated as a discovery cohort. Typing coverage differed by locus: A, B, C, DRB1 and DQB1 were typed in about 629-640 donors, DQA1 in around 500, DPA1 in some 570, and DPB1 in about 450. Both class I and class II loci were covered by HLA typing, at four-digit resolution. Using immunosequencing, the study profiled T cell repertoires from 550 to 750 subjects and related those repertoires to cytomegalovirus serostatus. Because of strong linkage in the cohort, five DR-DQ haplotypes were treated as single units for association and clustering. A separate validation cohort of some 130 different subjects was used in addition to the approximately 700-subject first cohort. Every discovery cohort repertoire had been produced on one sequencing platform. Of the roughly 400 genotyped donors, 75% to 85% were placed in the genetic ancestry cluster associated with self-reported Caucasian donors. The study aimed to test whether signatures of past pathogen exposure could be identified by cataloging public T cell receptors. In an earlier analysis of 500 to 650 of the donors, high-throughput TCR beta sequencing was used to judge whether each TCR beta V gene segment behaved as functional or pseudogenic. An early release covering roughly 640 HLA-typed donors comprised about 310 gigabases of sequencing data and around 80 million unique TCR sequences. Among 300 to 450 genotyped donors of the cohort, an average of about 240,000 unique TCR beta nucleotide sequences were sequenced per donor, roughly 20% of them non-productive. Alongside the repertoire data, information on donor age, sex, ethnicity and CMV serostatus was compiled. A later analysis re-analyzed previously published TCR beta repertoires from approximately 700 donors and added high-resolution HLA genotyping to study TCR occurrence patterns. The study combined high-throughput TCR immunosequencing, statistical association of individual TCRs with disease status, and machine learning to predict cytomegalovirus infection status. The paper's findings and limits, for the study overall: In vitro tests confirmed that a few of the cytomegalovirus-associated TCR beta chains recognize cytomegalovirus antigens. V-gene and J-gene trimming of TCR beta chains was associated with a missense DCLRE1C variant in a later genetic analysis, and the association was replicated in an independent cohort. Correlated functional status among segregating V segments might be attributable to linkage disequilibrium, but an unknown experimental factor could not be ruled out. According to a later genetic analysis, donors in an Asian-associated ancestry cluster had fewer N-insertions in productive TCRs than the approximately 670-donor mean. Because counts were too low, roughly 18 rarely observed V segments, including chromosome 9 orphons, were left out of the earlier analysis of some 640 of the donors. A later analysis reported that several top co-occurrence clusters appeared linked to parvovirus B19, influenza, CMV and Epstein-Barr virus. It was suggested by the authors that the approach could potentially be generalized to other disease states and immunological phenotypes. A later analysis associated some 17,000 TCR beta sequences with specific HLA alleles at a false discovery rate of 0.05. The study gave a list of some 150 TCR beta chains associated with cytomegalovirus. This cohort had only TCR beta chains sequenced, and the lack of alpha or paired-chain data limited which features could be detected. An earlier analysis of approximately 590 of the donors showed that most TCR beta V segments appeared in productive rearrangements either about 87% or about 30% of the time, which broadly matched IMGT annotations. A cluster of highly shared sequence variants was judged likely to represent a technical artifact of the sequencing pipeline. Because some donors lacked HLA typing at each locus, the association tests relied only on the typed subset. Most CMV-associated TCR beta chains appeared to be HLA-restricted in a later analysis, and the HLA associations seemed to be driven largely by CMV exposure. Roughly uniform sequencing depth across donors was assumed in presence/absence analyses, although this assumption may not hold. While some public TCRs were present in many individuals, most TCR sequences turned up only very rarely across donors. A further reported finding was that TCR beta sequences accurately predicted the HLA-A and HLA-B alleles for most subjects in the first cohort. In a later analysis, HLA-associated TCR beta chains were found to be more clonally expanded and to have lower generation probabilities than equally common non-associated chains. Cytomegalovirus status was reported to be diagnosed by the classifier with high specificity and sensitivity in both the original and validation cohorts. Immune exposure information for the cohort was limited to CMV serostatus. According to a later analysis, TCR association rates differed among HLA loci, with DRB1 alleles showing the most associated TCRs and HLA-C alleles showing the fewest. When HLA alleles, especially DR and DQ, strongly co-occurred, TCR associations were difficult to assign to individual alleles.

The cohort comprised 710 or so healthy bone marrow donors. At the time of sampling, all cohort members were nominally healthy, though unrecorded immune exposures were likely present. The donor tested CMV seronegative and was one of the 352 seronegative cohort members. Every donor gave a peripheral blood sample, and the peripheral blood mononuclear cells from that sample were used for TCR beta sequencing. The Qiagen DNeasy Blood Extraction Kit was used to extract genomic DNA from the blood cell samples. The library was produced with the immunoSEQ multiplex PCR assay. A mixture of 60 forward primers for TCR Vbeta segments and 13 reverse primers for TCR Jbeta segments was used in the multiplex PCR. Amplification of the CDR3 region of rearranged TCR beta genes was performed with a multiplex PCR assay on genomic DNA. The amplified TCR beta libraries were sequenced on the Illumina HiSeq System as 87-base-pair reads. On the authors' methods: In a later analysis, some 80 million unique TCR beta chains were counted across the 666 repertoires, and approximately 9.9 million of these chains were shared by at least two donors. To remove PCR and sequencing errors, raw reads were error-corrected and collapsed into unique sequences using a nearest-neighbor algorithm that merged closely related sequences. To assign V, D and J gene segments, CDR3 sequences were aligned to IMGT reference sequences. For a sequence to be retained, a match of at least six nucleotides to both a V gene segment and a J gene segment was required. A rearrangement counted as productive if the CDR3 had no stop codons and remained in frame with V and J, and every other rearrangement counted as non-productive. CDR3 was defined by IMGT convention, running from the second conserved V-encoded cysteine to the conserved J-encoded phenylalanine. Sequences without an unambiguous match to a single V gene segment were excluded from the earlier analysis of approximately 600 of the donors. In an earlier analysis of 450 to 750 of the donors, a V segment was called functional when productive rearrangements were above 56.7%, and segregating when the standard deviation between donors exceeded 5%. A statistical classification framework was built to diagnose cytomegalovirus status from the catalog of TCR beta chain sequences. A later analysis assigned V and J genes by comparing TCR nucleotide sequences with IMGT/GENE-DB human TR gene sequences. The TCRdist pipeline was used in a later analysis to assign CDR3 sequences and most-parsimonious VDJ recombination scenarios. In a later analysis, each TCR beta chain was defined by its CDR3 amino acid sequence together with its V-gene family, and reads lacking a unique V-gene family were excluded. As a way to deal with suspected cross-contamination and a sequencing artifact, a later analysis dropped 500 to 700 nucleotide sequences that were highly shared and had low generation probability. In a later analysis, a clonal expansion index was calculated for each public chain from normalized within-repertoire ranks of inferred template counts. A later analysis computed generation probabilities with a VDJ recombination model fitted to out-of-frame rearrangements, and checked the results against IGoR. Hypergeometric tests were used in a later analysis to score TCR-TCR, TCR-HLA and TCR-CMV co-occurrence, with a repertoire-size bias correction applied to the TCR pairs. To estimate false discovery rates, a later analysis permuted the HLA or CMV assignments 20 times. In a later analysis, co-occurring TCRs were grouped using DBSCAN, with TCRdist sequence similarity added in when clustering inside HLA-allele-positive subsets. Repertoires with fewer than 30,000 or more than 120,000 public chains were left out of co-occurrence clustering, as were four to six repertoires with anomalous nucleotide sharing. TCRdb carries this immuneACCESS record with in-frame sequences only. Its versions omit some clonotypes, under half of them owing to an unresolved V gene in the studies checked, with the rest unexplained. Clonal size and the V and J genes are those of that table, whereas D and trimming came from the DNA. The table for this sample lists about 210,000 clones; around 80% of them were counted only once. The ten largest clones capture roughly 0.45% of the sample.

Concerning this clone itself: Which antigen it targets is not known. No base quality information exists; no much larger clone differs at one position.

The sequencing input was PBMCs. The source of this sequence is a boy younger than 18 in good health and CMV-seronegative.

Here is the DNA: TGTGCCAGCAGAGGGGGCATTAGGACAGATACGCAGTATTTT. Its coded protein is CASRGGIRTDTQYF. The chain was built from TRBV6-1 and TRBJ2-3; TRBD1 matches 7 bases in the middle. The germline V and J ends show losses of 6 bases and 3 bases respectively, and no gene match explains 6 bases of the junction. The germline V gene provides CDR1 MNHNS and CDR2 SASEGT. The CDR3 runs 14 amino acids, cysteine and phenylalanine included. The sequence is cut down to CDR3 DNA, 42 bases in frame from base 1.